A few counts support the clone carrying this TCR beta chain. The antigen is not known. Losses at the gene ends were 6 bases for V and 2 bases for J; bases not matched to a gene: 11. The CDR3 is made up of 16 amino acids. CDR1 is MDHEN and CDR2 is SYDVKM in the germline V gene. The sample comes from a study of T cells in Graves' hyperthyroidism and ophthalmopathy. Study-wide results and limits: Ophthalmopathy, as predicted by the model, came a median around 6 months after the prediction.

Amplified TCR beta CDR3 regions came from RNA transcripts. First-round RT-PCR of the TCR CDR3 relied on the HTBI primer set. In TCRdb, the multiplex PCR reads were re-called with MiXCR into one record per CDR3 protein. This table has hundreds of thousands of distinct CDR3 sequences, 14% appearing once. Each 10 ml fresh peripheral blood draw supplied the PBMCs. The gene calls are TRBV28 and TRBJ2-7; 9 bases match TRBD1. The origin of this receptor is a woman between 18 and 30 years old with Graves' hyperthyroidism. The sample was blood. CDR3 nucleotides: TGTGCCAGCAGCTCTTCCCCCGGGACAGGGACCTACGAGCAGTACTTC. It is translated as CASSSSPGTGTYEQYF.